This TCR beta chain was captured by sequencing in a study of blood T cells in healthy people across ages. Study observations and caveats: Relative to aged donors, long-lived donors carried more naive CD4+ cells and displayed higher diversity.

Trimming removed 6 bases from V and 7 bases from J, with 18 bases in between. The CDR3 covers 14 residues. Germline values: CDR1 MNHEY, CDR2 SVGAGI. Comments on this clonotype: As yet, its antigen is unknown.

For the second PCR, which ran for about 7 to 11 cycles, a sample-barcoded 5' primer and a J-beta primer mix were used. TCRdb ran MiXCR on the 5' RACE reads and lists one entry per CDR3 protein. The data contain 920,000 or so distinct CDR3 sequences, 35% to 55% of them seen just once; the ten biggest clones take up under 20%. The sequencing input was blood. This chain links TRBV6-5 with TRBJ1-1; D not certain. The receptor comes from a woman aged 55-75 years in good health. The CDR3 region is CASRNTGLPLEAFF. CDR3 in DNA: TGTGCCAGCAGAAACACCGGACTCCCTCTTGAAGCTTTCTTT.